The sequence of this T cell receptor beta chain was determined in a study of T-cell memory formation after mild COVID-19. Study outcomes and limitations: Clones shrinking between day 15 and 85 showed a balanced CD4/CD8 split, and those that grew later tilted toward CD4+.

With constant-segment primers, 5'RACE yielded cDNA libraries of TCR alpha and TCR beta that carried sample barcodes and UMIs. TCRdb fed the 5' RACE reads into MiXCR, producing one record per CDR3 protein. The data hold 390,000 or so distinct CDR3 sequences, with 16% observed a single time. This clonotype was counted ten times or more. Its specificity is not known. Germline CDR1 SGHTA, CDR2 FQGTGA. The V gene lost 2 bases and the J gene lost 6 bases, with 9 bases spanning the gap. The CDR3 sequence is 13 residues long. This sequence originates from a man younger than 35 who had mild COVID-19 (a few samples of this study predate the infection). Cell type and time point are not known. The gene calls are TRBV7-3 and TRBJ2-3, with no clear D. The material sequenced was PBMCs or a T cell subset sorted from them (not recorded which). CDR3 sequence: CASSLDGGDTQYF. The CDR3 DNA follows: TGTGCCAGCAGCTTAGATGGTGGGGATACGCAGTATTTT. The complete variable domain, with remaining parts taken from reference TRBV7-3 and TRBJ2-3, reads GAGVSQTPSNKVTEKGKYVELRCDPISGHTALYWYRQSLGQGPEFLIYFQGTGAADDSGLPNDRFFAVRPEGSVSTLKIQRTERGDSAVYLCASSLDGGDTQYFGPGTRLTVL.